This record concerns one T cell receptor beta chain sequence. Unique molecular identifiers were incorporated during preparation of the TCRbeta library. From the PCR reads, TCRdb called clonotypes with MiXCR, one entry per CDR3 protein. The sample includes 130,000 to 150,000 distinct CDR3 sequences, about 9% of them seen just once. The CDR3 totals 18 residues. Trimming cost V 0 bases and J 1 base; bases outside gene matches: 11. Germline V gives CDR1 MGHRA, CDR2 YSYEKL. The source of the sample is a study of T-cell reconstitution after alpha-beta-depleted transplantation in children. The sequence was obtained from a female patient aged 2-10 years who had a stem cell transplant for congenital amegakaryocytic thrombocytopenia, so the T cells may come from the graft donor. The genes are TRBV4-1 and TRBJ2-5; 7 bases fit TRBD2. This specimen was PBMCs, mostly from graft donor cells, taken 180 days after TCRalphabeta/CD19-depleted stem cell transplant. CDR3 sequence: CASSQDLGGGPSQETQYF. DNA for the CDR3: TGCGCCAGCAGCCAAGATCTGGGGGGAGGGCCTTCCCAAGAGACCCAGTACTTC.